The present entry profiles one TCR beta chain with its context. It has no known antigen specificity. No base-level quality is on record; no much larger clone is a single base apart. Preparation of the library involved the immunoSEQ multiplex PCR assay. For most patients, genomic DNA was isolated with the Qiagen DNeasy Blood and Tissue Kit and shipped frozen to Adaptive Biotechnologies for TCR sequencing. For most patients, high-throughput TCR-beta CDR3 sequencing of genomic DNA was performed by Adaptive Biotechnologies. In the authors' own workflow: TCR sequencing data were retrieved from Adaptive's ImmunoSEQ software for 18 patients, whereas three other patients were processed with MiXCR and VDJtools. To correct CD4 versus CD8 sorting errors, sequences present in both subsets at a frequency ratio below 5:1 were removed. CDR3 nucleotide sequences shared by donor and recipient were removed because the origin of these sequences could not be assigned. To count as alloreactive, a clone needed at least 2-fold expansion over unstimulated cells and a minimum CFSE-low frequency of 0.002% (template counts) or 0.001% (read counts). A clone was considered mappable if detected in the sequenced pre-transplant spleen, lymph node, or MLR CFSE-low populations of the donor or recipient. Cumulative frequency of alloreactive clones was calculated as a percentage of all sequences weighted by copy number. TCRdb carries this immuneACCESS record with in-frame sequences only. Its versions omit some clonotypes, under half of them owing to an unresolved V gene in the studies checked, with the rest unexplained. Clone size and the V and J calls come from that table; the DNA yielded D and trimming. The sample yields 95,000 to 150,000 clones; approximately 95% were counted once. Of the sample, more than 2.5% is held by the ten largest clones.

In light of the paper, this sample's time point label describes: cells obtained before transplantation from donor or recipient. CD3+CD4+ and CD3+CD8+ populations were FACS-sorted from unstimulated pre-transplant donor and recipient cells taken from spleen or lymph nodes. This sample was taken from a study of graft-versus-host responses after intestinal transplantation (dated by TCRdb to the early 2020s). Some background on the complete study: The transplants that recipients received were multivisceral, liver-intestinal, or isolated intestinal. All recipients received anti-thymocyte globulin induction followed by maintenance tacrolimus and steroids for about three years. Bulk TCR-beta CDR3 sequencing was used to track graft-versus-host and host-versus-graft alloreactive T cell clones in the graft, circulation and bone marrow after intestinal transplantation. Alloreactive clones were identified by sequencing pre-transplant mixed lymphocyte reaction products and comparing these products with unstimulated pre-transplant donor and recipient T cells. The cohort enrolled under 25 intestinal transplant recipients including one retransplant, and a few patients lacking pretransplant specimens were excluded. A peak of at least 4% donor T cells among recipient peripheral blood mononuclear cells was the definition used for donor T cell macrochimerism. Instead of going to the commercial service, samples from a few later patients were sequenced in-house on an Illumina MiSeq and processed with MiXCR. The full study reports these points: GvH clones were found in recipient bone marrow, and some of the GvH clones appeared earlier in ileal mucosa or blood, which is consistent with an intestinal mucosal origin. The relatively low number and heterogeneity of intestinal transplant patients limited the conclusions. Early after transplant, declines in HvG clones were associated with peak levels of circulating GvH clones. High GvH to HvG T cell clonal ratios were observed in the allografts of patients with donor T cell macrochimerism.

V sheds 3 bases and J sheds 1 base, leaving 12 bases between their ends. The CDR3 has 15 amino acids, counting the end cysteine and phenylalanine. Of the read, only the CDR3 DNA is kept; its 45 bases are in frame from base 1. The germline V gene supplies CDR1 MDHEN and CDR2 SYDVKM. The TCR was taken from a human donor who received an intestinal transplant. The sequenced sample was unstimulated CD8+ T cells sorted from spleen or lymph node cells, obtained before intestinal transplant. This sequence uses TRBV28 and TRBJ1-2; matching of 5 bases hints at TRBD1 as the D gene. The sequenced DNA is TGTGCCAGCAGTTTCCACTGGACACTTAACTATGGCTACACCTTC. This codes for CASSFHWTLNYGYTF.